This T cell receptor (beta chain) came from a study of beta chain features in type 1 diabetes. General study findings and limits: Naive, central memory and regulatory TCRB repertoires appeared more similar among patients than healthy donors. Possibly, sequencing cDNA over-represented cells that had high TCR expression levels. At VDJ recombination sites, type 1 diabetes patients had fewer insertions and more deleted nucleotides.

The sample holds a few counts of this clone. Its antigen is as yet unknown. Germline CDR1 is MNHEY and CDR2 is SMNVEV (reference sequence). J was trimmed by 4 bases and V by 7 bases; bases with no gene match: 5. CDR3 length equals 15 residues. Since all of the isolated RNA was reverse transcribed, expressed TCRB transcripts were what got sequenced. Clones were read by immunoSEQ multiplex PCR, and TCRdb kept only the in-frame ones, dropping some. The profile shows over 500,000 clones, 15% of them singletons. The chain recombines TRBV27 with TRBJ2-2, with 11 bases matching TRBD1. The source of this sequence is a man younger than 35 in good health. What was sequenced was naive CD4+ T cells from blood. The CDR3 protein is CASKRDRGITGELFF. In nucleotides, the CDR3 is TGTGCCAGCAAGCGGGACAGGGGGATCACCGGGGAGCTGTTTTTT.